Below, 17 T cell receptor beta chains from the same sample are listed, as sequenced in a study of T cells after yellow fever vaccination. TCRdb passed the 5' RACE reads through MiXCR, listing each CDR3 protein once. Here the sample spans 300,000 or so distinct CDR3 sequences, around 8.1% being singletons. The starting material was PBMCs, obtained approximately 47 days after the first yellow fever vaccination. These receptors came from a man between 18 and 29 years old who received the YFV17D yellow fever vaccine.

The V gene is TRBV4-3, the J gene TRBJ2-3, with no clear D. The germline V gene encodes CDR1 LGHNA and CDR2 YSLEER. V shed 11 bases and J shed 1 base, with 10 bases lying between them. This CDR3 spans 12 amino acids. Here the CDR3 reads CAEKGGTDTQYF. The CDR3 coding sequence is TGCGCCGAAAAGGGTGGCACAGATACGCAGTATTTT.

This clonotype has a count of ten or more. This sequence joins TRBV6-1 and TRBJ1-2; possibly TRBD1 for D (5 bases). CDR1 is MNHNS and CDR2 is SASEGT in the germline V gene. V lost 5 bases, J lost 2 bases, and 9 bases lay in between. The CDR3 covers 13 residues. This CDR3 reads CASSPQANYGYTF. In nucleotides, the CDR3 is TGTGCCAGCAGTCCACAGGCGAACTATGGCTACACCTTC.

The chain links TRBV20-1 to TRBJ1-1; D uncertain. Germline CDR1 is DFQATT and CDR2 is SNEGSKA (reference sequence). V lost 5 bases, J lost 1 base, and 5 bases lay in between. The CDR3 totals 11 residues. The CDR3 nucleotides are TGCAGTGCTGCAGGGAACACTGAAGCTTTCTTT. Translation gives CSAAGNTEAFF.

This clonotype has only a few counts. This chain links TRBV24-1 with TRBJ2-3; D gene unclear. The CDR3 totals 13 residues. Trimming removed 4 bases at V and 0 bases at J, with 4 bases between. Per germline, CDR1 KGHDR and CDR2 SFDVKD. In DNA form, the CDR3 reads TGTGCCACCAGTGACGCTAGCACAGATACGCAGTATTTT. This translates into CATSDASTDTQYF.

The chain uses TRBV3-1 and TRBJ2-2, with 13 positions matching TRBD2. Germline loops: CDR1 LGHDT, CDR2 YNNKEL (reference sequence). The CDR3 is made up of 17 amino acids. The trim removed 2 bases at V and 6 bases at J, leaving 6 bases unmatched. CDR3 coding DNA: TGTGCCAGCAGCCAAACTAGCGGGGGGGGTTTCGCCGGGGAGCTGTTTTTT. Its protein product is CASSQTSGGGFAGELFF. Using reference TRBV3-1 and TRBJ2-2 for the parts outside the CDR3, the full variable domain is DTAVSQTPKYLVTQMGNDKSIKCEQNLGHDTMYWYKQDSKKFLKIMFSYNNKELIINETVPNRFSPKSPDKAHLNLHINSLELGDSAVYFCASSQTSGGGFAGELFFGEGSRLTVL.

This chain links TRBV7-9 with TRBJ2-3; D may be TRBD2 (6 bases). CDR3 length: 16 amino acids. V was clipped by 5 bases and J by 2 bases, with 17 bases between them. The germline V gene has CDR1 SEHNR and CDR2 FQNEAQ (reference sequence). The CDR3 bases are TGTGCCAGCAGCCCAACCCCCGGAGGGGCCACAGATACGCAGTATTTT. Amino acid sequence: CASSPTPGGATDTQYF.

The J gene is TRBJ1-6, the V gene TRBV20-1, with a tentative D call TRBD1 (6 bases). Trimming took off 4 bases at V and 7 bases at J, with 11 bases between the two ends. Germline CDR1 reads DFQATT; CDR2 reads SNEGSKA (reference sequence). The CDR3 sequence is 13 residues long. CDR3 nucleotides: TGCAGTGCTACGGAGACAGGCAATTCACCCCTCCACTTT. Translation gives CSATETGNSPLHF.

This chain connects TRBV14 to TRBJ2-4; 11 bases are a match to TRBD1. V lost 1 base, J lost 2 bases, and 4 bases stayed unmatched. The CDR3 is made up of 17 amino acids. Germline assignment: CDR1 SGHDN and CDR2 FVKESK. CDR3 loop: CASSQGTGGASKNIQYF. The CDR3 nucleotides read TGTGCCAGCAGCCAAGGGACAGGGGGCGCTTCCAAAAACATTCAGTACTTC.

This clonotype has a handful of counts. The chain recombines TRBV7-2 with TRBJ2-7, with TRBD2 matching over 14 bases. The V gene end was trimmed by 4 bases and the J gene end by 1 base; junction bases not matched to a gene: 6. The CDR3 is made up of 17 amino acids. The germline gives CDR1 SGHTA, CDR2 FQGNSA. CDR3 bases: TGTGCCAGCAGCTCGACGACTAGCGGGGGGGTTTCCTACGAGCAGTACTTC. This translates into CASSSTTSGGVSYEQYF.

This clonotype was observed a few times. This sequence joins TRBV20-1 and TRBJ1-1; D remains ambiguous. Germline loops: CDR1 DFQATT, CDR2 SNEGSKA (reference sequence). V lost 6 bases and J 6 bases, leaving 17 bases between the germline ends. The CDR3 is made up of 13 amino acids. The CDR3 region has the DNA TGCAGTGCCCCCGCAAGGCGGGAAGCTGAAGCTTTCTTT. Its protein is CSAPARREAEAFF.

A few counts support this clonotype. This chain connects TRBV19 to TRBJ1-1, with D tentatively TRBD1 (6 bases). With 3 bases removed from V and 5 bases from J, the gap between germline ends came to 13 bases. This CDR3 comprises 14 residues. Germline V gives CDR1 LNHDA, CDR2 SQIVND (reference sequence). In nucleotides, the CDR3 is TGTGCCAGTAGTATCTCAGGCAGGGGAACTGAAGCTTTCTTT. Protein: CASSISGRGTEAFF.

The table lists this clonotype with many counts. V is TRBV20-1 and J is TRBJ2-5; a weak D match, TRBD2 (6 bases). Germline V gives CDR1 DFQATT, CDR2 SNEGSKA (reference sequence). The CDR3 is made up of 14 amino acids. The ends were cut back, 4 bases at V and 1 base at J, with 13 bases in the middle. CDR3: CSANSGGIQETQYF. The CDR3 DNA sequence: TGCAGTGCTAATTCCGGGGGAATCCAAGAGACCCAGTACTTC.

This clonotype was observed a few times. In DNA form, the CDR3 reads TGTGCCAGCAGCTCCACCGACACATATGGCTACACCTTC. Amino acid sequence: CASSSTDTYGYTF. This chain connects TRBV7-2 to TRBJ1-2; D remains unclear. Trimming cost V 4 bases and J 5 bases, with 11 bases left between them. The CDR3 length is 13 residues. Looked up from germline, CDR1 is SGHTA and CDR2 is FQGNSA.

The chain carries TRBV12-3 or TRBV12-4 and TRBJ1-1, with D perhaps matching TRBD1 (5 bases). This CDR3 has 11 amino acids. The V end was cut by 6 bases, the J end by 11 bases, with 13 bases between. The CDR3 reads CASRGLGLAFF. CDR3 in DNA: TGTGCCAGCAGGGGACTGGGCTTGGCTTTCTTT.

The V gene is TRBV7-2, the J gene TRBJ2-3; 8 nucleotides align to TRBD2. From germline, CDR1 is SGHTA and CDR2 FQGNSA. CDR3 length: 15 residues. After removal of 6 bases from V and 5 bases from J, the junction contained 10 bases not matched to a gene. Written as DNA, the CDR3 is TGTGCCAGCAGGACGGGGGGGGCGGGACGAGATACGCAGTATTTT. Translating gives CASRTGGAGRDTQYF.

The chain carries TRBV4-3 and TRBJ2-5; 11 nucleotides line up with TRBD2. The CDR3 contains 17 residues. CDR1 LGHNA and CDR2 YSLEER come from the germline V gene. The trim removed 0 bases at V and 4 bases at J, leaving 7 bases unmatched. The CDR3 loop is CASSQDIPTSGAETQYF. CDR3 bases: TGCGCCAGCAGCCAAGATATCCCGACTAGCGGGGCAGAGACCCAGTACTTC.

The chain employs TRBV2 and TRBJ1-4; D may be TRBD1 (6 bases). V shed 0 bases and J shed 7 bases, with 15 bases lying between them. Germline CDR1 is SNHLY and CDR2 is FYNNEI. The length of the CDR3 is 16 residues. In nucleotides, the CDR3 is TGTGCCAGCAGTGAAGCTGCTTCAGGGGCCCTTGAAAAACTGTTTTTT. It translates to CASSEAASGALEKLFF.